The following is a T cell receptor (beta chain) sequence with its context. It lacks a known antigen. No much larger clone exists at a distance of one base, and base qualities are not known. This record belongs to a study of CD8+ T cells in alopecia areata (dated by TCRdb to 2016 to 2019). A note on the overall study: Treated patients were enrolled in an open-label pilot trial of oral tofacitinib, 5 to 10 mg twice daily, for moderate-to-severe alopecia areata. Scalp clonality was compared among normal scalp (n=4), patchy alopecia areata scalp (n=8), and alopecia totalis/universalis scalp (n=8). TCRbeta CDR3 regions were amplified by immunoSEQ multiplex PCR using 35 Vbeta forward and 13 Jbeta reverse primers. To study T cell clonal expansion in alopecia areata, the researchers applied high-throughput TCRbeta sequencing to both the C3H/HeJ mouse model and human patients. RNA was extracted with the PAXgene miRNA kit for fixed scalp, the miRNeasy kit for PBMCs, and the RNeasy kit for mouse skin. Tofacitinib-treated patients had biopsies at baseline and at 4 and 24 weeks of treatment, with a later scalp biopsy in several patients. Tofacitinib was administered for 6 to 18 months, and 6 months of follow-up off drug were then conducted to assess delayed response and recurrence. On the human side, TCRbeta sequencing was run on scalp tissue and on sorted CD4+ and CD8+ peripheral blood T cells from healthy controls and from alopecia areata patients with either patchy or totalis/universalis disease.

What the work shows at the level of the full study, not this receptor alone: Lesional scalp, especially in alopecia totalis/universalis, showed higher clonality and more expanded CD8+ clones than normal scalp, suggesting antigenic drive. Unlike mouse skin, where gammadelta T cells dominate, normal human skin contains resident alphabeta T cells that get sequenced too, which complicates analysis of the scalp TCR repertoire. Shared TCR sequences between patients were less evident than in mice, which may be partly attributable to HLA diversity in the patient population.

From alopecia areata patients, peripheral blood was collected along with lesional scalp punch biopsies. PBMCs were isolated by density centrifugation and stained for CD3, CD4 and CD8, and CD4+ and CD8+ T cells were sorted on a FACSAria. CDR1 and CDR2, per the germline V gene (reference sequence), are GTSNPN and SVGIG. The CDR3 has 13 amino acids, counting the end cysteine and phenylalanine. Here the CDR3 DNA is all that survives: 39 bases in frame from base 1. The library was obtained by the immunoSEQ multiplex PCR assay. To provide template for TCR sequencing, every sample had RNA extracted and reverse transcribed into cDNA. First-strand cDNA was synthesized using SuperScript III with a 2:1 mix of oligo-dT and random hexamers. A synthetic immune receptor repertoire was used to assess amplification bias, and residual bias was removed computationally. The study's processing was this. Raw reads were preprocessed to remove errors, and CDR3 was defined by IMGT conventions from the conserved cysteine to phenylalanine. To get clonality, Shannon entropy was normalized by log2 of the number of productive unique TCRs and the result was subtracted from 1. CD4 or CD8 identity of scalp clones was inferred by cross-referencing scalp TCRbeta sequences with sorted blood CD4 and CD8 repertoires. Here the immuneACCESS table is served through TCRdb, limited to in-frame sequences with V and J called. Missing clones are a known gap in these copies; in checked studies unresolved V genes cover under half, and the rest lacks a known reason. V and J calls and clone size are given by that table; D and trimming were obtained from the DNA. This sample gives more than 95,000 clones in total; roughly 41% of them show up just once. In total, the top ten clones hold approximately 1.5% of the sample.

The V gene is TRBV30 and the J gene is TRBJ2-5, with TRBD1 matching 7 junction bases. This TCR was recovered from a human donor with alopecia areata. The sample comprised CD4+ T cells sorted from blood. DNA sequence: TGTGCTTTGGGGGACAGTGAACCAGGAGAGCAGTACTTC. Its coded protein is CALGDSEPGEQYF. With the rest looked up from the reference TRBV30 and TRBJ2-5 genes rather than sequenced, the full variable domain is SQTIHQWPATLVQPVGSPLSLECTVEGTSNPNLYWYRQAAGRGLQLLFYSVGIGQISSEVPQNLSASRPQDRQFILSSKKLLLSDSGFYLCALGDSEPGEQYFGPGTRLLVL.